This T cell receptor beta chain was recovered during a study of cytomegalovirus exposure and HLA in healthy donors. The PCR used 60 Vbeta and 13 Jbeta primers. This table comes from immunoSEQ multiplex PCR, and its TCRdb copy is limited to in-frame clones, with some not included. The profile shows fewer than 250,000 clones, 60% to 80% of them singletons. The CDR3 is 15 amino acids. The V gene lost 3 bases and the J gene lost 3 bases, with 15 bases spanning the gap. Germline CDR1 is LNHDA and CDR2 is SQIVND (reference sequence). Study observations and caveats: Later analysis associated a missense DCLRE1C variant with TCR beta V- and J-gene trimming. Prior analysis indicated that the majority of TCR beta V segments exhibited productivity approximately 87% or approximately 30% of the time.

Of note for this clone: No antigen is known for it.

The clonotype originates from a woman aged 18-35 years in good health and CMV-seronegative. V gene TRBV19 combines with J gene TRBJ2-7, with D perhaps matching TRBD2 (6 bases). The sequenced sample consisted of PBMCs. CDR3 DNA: TGTGCCAGTAGTATCACGGGCCAGGGAGGCTACGAGCAGTACTTC. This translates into CASSITGQGGYEQYF.